One sample yielded the 13 T cell receptor beta chains listed below, sequenced in a study of OX40 agonist ivuxolimab in advanced cancers. The repertoire was sequenced with immunoSEQ multiplex PCR; TCRdb's copy has only in-frame clones and lacks some. The repertoire consists of tens of thousands of clones, with approximately 92% occurring once and the leading ten covering 9.5% to 14%. This sample comprised CD4+ or CD8+ T cells sorted from blood, obtained in a trial of the OX40 agonist ivuxolimab. These TCRs come from an adult with an advanced solid tumor such as melanoma, head and neck, liver or kidney cancer.

This clone was seen only once. The rearrangement joins TRBV16 to TRBJ1-5, with D perhaps matching TRBD1 (6 bases). The CDR3 sequence is 14 residues long. V lost 4 bases to trimming and J lost 7 bases, with 14 bases between them. Germline-derived CDR1 and CDR2 are KGHSY and FQNENV. The CDR3 region has the DNA TGTGCCAGCAGCCCCAGGGGTAGGCACCAGCCCCAGCATTTT. Its protein product is CASSPRGRHQPQHF.

This clone is a singleton in its sample. The V call is TRBV10-1, the J call TRBJ2-3; D gene uncertain. V gave up 0 bases and J gave up 2 bases, with 6 bases separating them. The CDR3 has 14 residues. The germline CDR1 and CDR2 sequences are WNHNN and SYGVQD (reference sequence). The CDR3 sequence is CASSESQTTDTQYF. CDR3 coding DNA: TGCGCCAGCAGTGAGTCGCAAACCACAGATACGCAGTATTTT.

This chain uses TRBV13 with TRBJ2-7, with no clear D. This CDR3 is built from 12 residues. V was cut by 3 bases and J by 3 bases, with 6 bases left in between. CDR1 PRHDT and CDR2 FYEKMQ come from the germline V gene (reference sequence). The DNA of the CDR3 is TGTGCCAGCAGCTTTGGGGACTACGAGCAGTACTTC. Encoded protein: CASSFGDYEQYF.

The chain joins TRBV11-2 to TRBJ2-1, with D uncertain. The ends were cut back, 4 bases at V and 4 bases at J, with 8 bases in the middle. CDR3 size: 13 residues. The germline CDR1 and CDR2 sequences are SGHAT and FQNNGV. The CDR3 DNA sequence: TGTGCCAGCAGCTCTGGACGGTACAATGAGCAGTTCTTC. Translated, it gives CASSSGRYNEQFF.

The chain joins TRBV19 to TRBJ1-5, with a weak D call TRBD1 (6 bases). CDR1 and CDR2 from the germline V gene are LNHDA and SQIVND (reference sequence). This CDR3 is 16 amino acids long. Trimming shortened V by 3 bases and J by 1 base, and 13 bases separated the two germline ends. The CDR3 nucleotides read TGTGCCAGTAGTATGGCAGGGGAGAAGAGCAATCAGCCCCAGCATTTT. Amino acids: CASSMAGEKSNQPQHF.

The chain couples TRBV27 to TRBJ2-7, with 8 bases lining up with TRBD1. The CDR3 extends over 14 amino acids. Germline lookup yields CDR1 MNHEY and CDR2 SMNVEV (reference sequence). J lost 3 bases, V lost 7 bases, and 8 bases had no gene match. The CDR3 coding sequence is TGTGCCAGCAAACGGCAGGGGGCGGGCTACGAGCAGTACTTC. Its protein product is CASKRQGAGYEQYF.

The rearrangement links TRBV5-1 to TRBJ2-6; D unresolved. The CDR3 covers 15 residues. Looked up from germline, CDR1 is SGHRS and CDR2 is YFSETQ. V was clipped by 2 bases and J by 0 bases, with 6 bases between them. The CDR3 DNA is TGCGCCAGCAGCTTCGGCGGCTCTGGGGCCAACGTCCTGACTTTC. This encodes CASSFGGSGANVLTF.

This sequence joins TRBV5-6 and TRBJ2-3; D perhaps matches TRBD2 (6 bases). CDR1 is SGHDT and CDR2 is YYEEEE in the germline V gene. The ends were cut back, 0 bases at V and 6 bases at J, with 14 bases in the middle. There are 15 residues in the CDR3. DNA for the CDR3: TGTGCCAGCAGCTTGGGGAGACTAGGGGCGGATACGCAGTATTTT. As protein: CASSLGRLGADTQYF.

The chain links TRBV5-1 to TRBJ2-7; the match to TRBD1 covers 7 bases. With V trimmed by 6 bases and J by 5 bases, 8 bases remained unmatched. The germline CDR1 and CDR2 sequences are SGHRS and YFSETQ. This CDR3 comprises 13 residues. The CDR3 loop is CASTLQGSNEQYF. The CDR3 bases are TGCGCCAGCACCCTACAGGGGAGCAACGAGCAGTACTTC.

The chain carries TRBV6-5 and TRBJ1-2; TRBD1 agrees at 9 bases. Trimming took 6 bases from V and 6 from J; bases not matched to a gene: 11. This CDR3 region has 15 residues. Looked up from germline, CDR1 is MNHEY and CDR2 is SVGAGI. This CDR3 reads CASSPPPGQGDGYTF. CDR3 in DNA: TGTGCCAGCAGCCCCCCGCCGGGACAGGGTGATGGCTACACCTTC.

The chain is built from TRBV2 and TRBJ2-1, with 10 nucleotides matching TRBD1. The CDR3 has 15 amino acids. V lost 4 bases to trimming and J lost 8 bases; unmatched junction nucleotides: 8. CDR1 and CDR2 from the germline V gene are SNHLY and FYNNEI. DNA of the CDR3: TGTGCCAGCAGTGCGGGACAGGGGTTATGGGATGAGCAGTTCTTC. The encoded protein is CASSAGQGLWDEQFF.

The chain couples TRBV6-5 to TRBJ2-1, with TRBD2 matching 7 bases. J lost 4 bases, V lost 0 bases, and 6 bases had no gene match. The CDR3 has 16 amino acids. The V gene's germline CDR1 is MNHEY and CDR2 SVGAGI. The CDR3 DNA reads TGTGCCAGCAGTTACTCGTCGGCTAGCGGTTACAATGAGCAGTTCTTC. It specifies CASSYSSASGYNEQFF.

V usage is TRBV28 and J usage is TRBJ2-7; the D call may be TRBD1 or TRBD2 (6 bases each). The CDR3 totals 15 residues. V gave up 5 bases and J gave up 2 bases, with 16 bases separating them. Germline CDR1 and CDR2: MDHEN and SYDVKM. CDR3 in amino acids: CASSPVRGPTYEQYF. In DNA form, the CDR3 reads TGTGCCAGCAGTCCCGTTCGGGGGCCCACCTACGAGCAGTACTTC.